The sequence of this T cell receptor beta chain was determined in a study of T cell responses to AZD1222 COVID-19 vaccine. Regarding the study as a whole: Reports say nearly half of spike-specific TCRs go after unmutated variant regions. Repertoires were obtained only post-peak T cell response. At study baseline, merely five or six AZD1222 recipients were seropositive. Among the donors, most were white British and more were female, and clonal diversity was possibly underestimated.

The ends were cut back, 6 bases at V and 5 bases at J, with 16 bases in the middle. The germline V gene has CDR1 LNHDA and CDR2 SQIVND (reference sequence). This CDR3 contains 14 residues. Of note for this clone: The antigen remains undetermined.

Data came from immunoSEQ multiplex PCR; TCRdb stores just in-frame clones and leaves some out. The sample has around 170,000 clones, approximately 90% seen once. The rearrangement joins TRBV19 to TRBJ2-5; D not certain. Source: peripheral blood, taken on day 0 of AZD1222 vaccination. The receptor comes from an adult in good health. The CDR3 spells CASRPTALRETQYF. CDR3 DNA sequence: TGTGCCAGTAGACCAACCGCTCTTAGGGAGACCCAGTACTTC.